This T cell receptor (beta chain) appears in the sequencing data of a study of OX40 agonist ivuxolimab in advanced cancers. Study at large: Ivuxolimab, an antibody acting as an agonist of OX40 (CD134), was used to treat patients.

Using immunoSEQ multiplex PCR, the repertoire was profiled, and TCRdb retains in-frame clones only, with some absent. This sample has 80,000 or so clones; 84% occur once, and the top ten carry around 7.5%. Broader study findings: Still undetermined is the antigen specificity of the expanded peripheral T cells. Clonal expansion by week 6 occurred in CD4+ and CD8+ blood T cells (at 0.1 to 3.0 mg/kg). In CD8+ T cells, expanded clones were on average more numerous than in CD4+.

CDR3 size: 14 residues. Germline CDR1 and CDR2: MNHEY and SVGAGI. V lost 0 bases and J lost 3, with 9 bases in between. This clone was observed once. The antigen is undetermined. This specimen was CD4+ or CD8+ T cells sorted from blood, taken in a trial of the OX40 agonist ivuxolimab. The TCR sequence derives from an adult with an advanced solid tumor such as melanoma, head and neck, liver or kidney cancer. The chain recombines TRBV6-5 with TRBJ2-7; D tentatively reads TRBD1 or TRBD2 (5 bases each). The CDR3 loop is CASSYSGELYEQYF. DNA for the CDR3: TGTGCCAGCAGTTACTCAGGGGAGCTCTACGAGCAGTACTTC.